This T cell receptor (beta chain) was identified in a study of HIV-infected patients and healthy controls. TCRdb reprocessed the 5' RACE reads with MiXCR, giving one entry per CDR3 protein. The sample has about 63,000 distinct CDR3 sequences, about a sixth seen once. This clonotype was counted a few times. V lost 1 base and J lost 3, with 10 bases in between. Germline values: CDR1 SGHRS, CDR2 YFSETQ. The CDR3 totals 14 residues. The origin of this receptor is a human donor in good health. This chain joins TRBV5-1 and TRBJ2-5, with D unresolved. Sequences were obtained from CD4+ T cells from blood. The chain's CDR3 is CASSLNSAEETQYF. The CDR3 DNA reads TGCGCCAGCAGCTTGAATTCTGCGGAAGAGACCCAGTACTTC. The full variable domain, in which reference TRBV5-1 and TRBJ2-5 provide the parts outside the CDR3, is KAGVTQTPRYLIKTRGQQVTLSCSPISGHRSVSWYQQTPGQGLQFLFEYFSETQRNKGNFPGRFSGRQFSNSRSEMNVSTLELGDSALYLCASSLNSAEETQYFGPGTRLLVL.